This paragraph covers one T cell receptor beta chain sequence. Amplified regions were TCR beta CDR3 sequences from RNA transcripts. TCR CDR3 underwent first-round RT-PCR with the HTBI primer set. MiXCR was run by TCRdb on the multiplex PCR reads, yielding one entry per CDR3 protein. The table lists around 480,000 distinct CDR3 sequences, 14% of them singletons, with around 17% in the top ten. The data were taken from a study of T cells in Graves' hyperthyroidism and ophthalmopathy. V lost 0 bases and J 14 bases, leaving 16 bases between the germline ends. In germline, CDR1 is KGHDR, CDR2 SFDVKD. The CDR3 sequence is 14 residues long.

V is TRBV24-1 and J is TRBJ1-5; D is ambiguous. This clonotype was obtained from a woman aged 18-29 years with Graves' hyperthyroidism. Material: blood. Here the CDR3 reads CATSDLQYGIGKHF. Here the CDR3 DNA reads TGTGCCACCAGTGATTTGCAATATGGTATAGGGAAGCATTTT.